Included here is one T cell receptor beta chain sequence, with context. Its antigen is currently unknown. The CDR3 contains 15 residues. CDR1 and CDR2 (germline): SGHTA, FQGNSA. Germline trimming cut 5 bases from V and 0 bases from J; bases unmatched to any gene: 6. This specimen belongs to a study of cytomegalovirus exposure and HLA in healthy donors. Study results and limitations: According to reports, the classifier identified cytomegalovirus status with high specificity and sensitivity.

The PCR ran on 60 Vbeta and 13 Jbeta primers. Only in-frame clones appear in the TCRdb table, and some are missing; sequencing was by immunoSEQ multiplex PCR. The table records some 130,000 clones, nearly 80% of them present only once. The V gene is TRBV7-2, the J gene TRBJ1-1; 7 bases match TRBD1. The sequence was collected from a man aged 25 to 40 in good health and CMV-seronegative. The sample was PBMCs. CDR3 coding DNA: TGTGCCAGCAGCCGGGGACAGACCATGAACACTGAAGCTTTCTTT. Its translation is CASSRGQTMNTEAFF.